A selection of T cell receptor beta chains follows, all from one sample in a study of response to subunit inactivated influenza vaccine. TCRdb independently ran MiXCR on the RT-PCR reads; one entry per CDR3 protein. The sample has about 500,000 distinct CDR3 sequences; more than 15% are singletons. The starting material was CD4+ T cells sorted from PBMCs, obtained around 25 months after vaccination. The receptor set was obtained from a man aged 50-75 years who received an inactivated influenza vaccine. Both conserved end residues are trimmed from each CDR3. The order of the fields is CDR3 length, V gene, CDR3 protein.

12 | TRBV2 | ASSGRQGRNEQF
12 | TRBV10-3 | AIRQGGWGETQY
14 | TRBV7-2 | ASSSGLAGPQETQY
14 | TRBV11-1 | ASSRYTSGAGDTQY
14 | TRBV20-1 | SARDLRGGPYNEQF
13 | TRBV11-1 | ASSFTSGRPGELF
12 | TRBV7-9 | ASNGGTGEYEQY
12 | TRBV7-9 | ASSSIGVYQPQH
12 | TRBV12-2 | ASRLGTSAHEQY
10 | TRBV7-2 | ASSLALYEQY
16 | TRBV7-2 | ASSLWLAGAGGTDTQY
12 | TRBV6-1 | AIDPKLYSYEQY
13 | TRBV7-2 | ASSAQTGVDSPLH
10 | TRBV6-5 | ASSRPGTGYT
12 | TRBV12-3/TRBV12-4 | ASSPPNGHNEQF
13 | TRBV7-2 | ASSLAIAGGYEQY
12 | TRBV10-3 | AISATSRSYEQY
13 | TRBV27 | ASRGTSGRLGEQF
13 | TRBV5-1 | ASRAGGHTTDTQY
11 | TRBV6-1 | ASSGRRDGPQY
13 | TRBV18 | ASSPAQTATREQF
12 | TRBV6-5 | ASSYSPYSYGYT